Presented here are 27 T cell receptor beta chains from one specimen sequenced in a study of cytomegalovirus exposure and HLA in healthy donors (dated by TCRdb to between 2016 and 2019). Libraries were built with the immunoSEQ multiplex PCR assay. A mixture of 60 forward primers for TCR Vbeta segments and 13 reverse primers for TCR Jbeta segments was used in the multiplex PCR. TCRdb retrieved this table from immuneACCESS and kept in-frame rearrangements only. Not all clones are present; in checked studies, unresolved V genes account for under half, and no reason is known for the remainder. This sample lists 120,000 to 150,000 clones; 73% were detected once. The leading ten clones occupy 1.5% to 2% of the sample. What was sequenced was PBMCs. Receptor source: a woman under 30 in good health and CMV-seronegative.

The chain is built from TRBV10-3 and TRBJ2-2; unclear D gene. Germline V gene sequence: CDR1 ENHRY, CDR2 SYGVKD. This CDR3 spans 13 amino acids. V was pared by 8 bases and J by 8 bases, with 15 bases between. The CDR3 region is CAISTTSKGELFF. The CDR3 coding sequence is TGTGCCATCTCTACGACTTCTAAAGGGGAGCTGTTTTTT.

This clone was counted only a few times. The genes are TRBV11-2 and TRBJ1-5; 8 nucleotides align to TRBD1. Germline loops: CDR1 SGHAT, CDR2 FQNNGV. The CDR3 sequence is 15 residues long. The ends lost 5 bases at V and 2 bases at J; junction bases unmatched: 5. The CDR3 sequence: CASSPDRGGNQPQHF. CDR3 nucleotides: TGTGCCAGCAGCCCAGACAGGGGCGGCAATCAGCCCCAGCATTTT.

This chain uses TRBV5-6 with TRBJ2-3; 10 positions match TRBD2. V shed 5 bases, J shed 0 bases, and the junction held 3 bases outside the gene matches. Germline V gene lookup returns CDR1 SGHDT and CDR2 YYEEEE. The CDR3 consists of 15 residues. The CDR3 DNA sequence: TGTGCCAGCAGTTTGACTAGCGGGAGCACAGATACGCAGTATTTT. It translates to CASSLTSGSTDTQYF.

The chain carries TRBV5-4 and TRBJ2-3, with 8 bases identical to TRBD2. The germline V gene encodes CDR1 SGHNT and CDR2 YYREEE (reference sequence). The CDR3 has 15 amino acids. V shed 5 bases, J shed 1 base, and the junction held 6 bases outside the gene matches. This chain's CDR3 is CASSSSSGGTDTQYF. For the CDR3, the DNA is TGTGCCAGCAGTTCGAGTAGCGGGGGCACAGATACGCAGTATTTT.

As concerns this clone: Other DNA sequences in the sample encode the same CDR3. V and J are TRBV10-3 and TRBJ1-2; a weak D match, TRBD1 (6 bases). The CDR3 runs to 13 residues. Germline lookup yields CDR1 ENHRY and CDR2 SYGVKD. V shed 6 bases and J shed 2 bases, with 10 bases lying between them. The CDR3 region has the DNA TGTGCCATCAGCGAACAGGGCAACTATGGCTACACCTTC. Translation gives CAISEQGNYGYTF.

The chain is built from TRBV14 and TRBJ2-7; 12 bases are a match to TRBD2. J gave up 10 bases and V 4 bases, and 8 bases lay outside the gene matches. Germline CDR1 reads SGHDN; CDR2 reads FVKESK. The CDR3 loop spans 14 amino acids. The CDR3 region has the DNA TGTGCCAGCAGCCGAAGTGGGACTAGCGGGTTCCAGTACGTC. Its protein product is CASSRSGTSGFQYV.

This rearrangement joins TRBV7-9 to TRBJ2-3; 11 bases align to TRBD2. CDR3 length: 16 residues. After removal of 4 bases from V and 2 bases from J, the junction contained 5 bases not matched to a gene. Germline values: CDR1 SEHNR, CDR2 FQNEAQ (reference sequence). CDR3 nucleotide sequence: TGTGCCAGCAGCTCCGTAGCGGGGGGGAACACAGATACGCAGTATTTT. Amino acid sequence: CASSSVAGGNTDTQYF.

The chain joins TRBV28 to TRBJ2-1; D is uncertain. The length of the CDR3 is 12 residues. With 6 bases removed from V and 8 bases from J, the gap between germline ends came to 11 bases. Germline V gene sequence: CDR1 MDHEN, CDR2 SYDVKM. CDR3 sequence reads: CASSRYSDEQFF. The CDR3 DNA sequence: TGTGCCAGCAGCCGCTACTCCGATGAGCAGTTCTTC.

The chain links TRBV7-3 to TRBJ1-4; 11 bases are shared with TRBD1. Germline V gene lookup returns CDR1 SGHTA and CDR2 FQGTGA. J was trimmed by 9 bases and V by 1 base; bases with no gene match: 7. This CDR3 has 16 amino acids. As DNA, the CDR3 is TGTGCCAGCAGCTTAAGTCGGACAGGGGGCTGGCAAAAACTGTTTTTT. It specifies CASSLSRTGGWQKLFF.

The chain links TRBV29-1 to TRBJ2-6; D remains ambiguous. Germline CDR1 and CDR2: SQVTM and ANQGSEA. V lost 6 bases and J 0 bases, leaving 3 bases between the germline ends. CDR3 size: 12 residues. The DNA of the CDR3 is TGCAGCGTCCACTCTGGGGCCAACGTCCTGACTTTC. This translates into CSVHSGANVLTF.

This chain links TRBV5-6 with TRBJ1-3, with D perhaps matching TRBD1 (5 bases). V shed 0 bases and J shed 0 bases, with 13 bases lying between them. The CDR3 covers 17 residues. The germline V gene encodes CDR1 SGHDT and CDR2 YYEEEE. In DNA form, the CDR3 reads TGTGCCAGCAGCTTGGCCAGGGCGTCCTACTCTGGAAACACCATATATTTT. Translating gives CASSLARASYSGNTIYF.

The chain recombines TRBV5-1 with TRBJ2-1; TRBD1 aligns across 9 bases. This CDR3 has 14 amino acids. V gave up 5 bases and J gave up 6 bases; unmatched junction bases: 6. CDR1 is SGHRS and CDR2 is YFSETQ in the germline V gene. In nucleotides, the CDR3 is TGCGCCAGCAGAACCGGGACAGGGCGCAATGAGCAGTTCTTC. This codes for CASRTGTGRNEQFF.

The chain carries TRBV29-1 and TRBJ1-2; 7 bases are a match to TRBD1. The CDR3 has 13 amino acids. Losses at the gene ends were 7 bases for V and 0 bases for J; bases not matched to a gene: 5. Germline lookup yields CDR1 SQVTM and CDR2 ANQGSEA. CDR3 residues: CSAYRGTNYGYTF. Written as DNA, the CDR3 is TGCAGCGCATACAGGGGAACTAACTATGGCTACACCTTC.

The V gene is TRBV6-5, the J gene TRBJ1-1, with 7 bases identical to TRBD1. J gave up 3 bases and V 2 bases, and 3 bases lay outside the gene matches. The length of the CDR3 is 14 residues. Germline CDR1 and CDR2: MNHEY and SVGAGI. The CDR3 is CASSYGTVHTEAFF. Here the CDR3 DNA reads TGTGCCAGCAGTTACGGGACAGTCCACACTGAAGCTTTCTTT.

The V gene is TRBV28, the J gene TRBJ2-7; 9 nucleotides agree with TRBD1. Looked up from germline, CDR1 is MDHEN and CDR2 is SYDVKM. J gave up 3 bases and V 5 bases, and 5 bases lay outside the gene matches. The CDR3 runs to 14 residues. As DNA, the CDR3 is TGTGCCAGCAGTAGACAGGGGGAAATCTACGAGCAGTACTTC. As protein: CASSRQGEIYEQYF.

The V call is TRBV7-9, the J call TRBJ1-6, with 9 bases lining up with TRBD1. The CDR3 covers 14 residues. CDR1 and CDR2 (germline): SEHNR, FQNEAQ (reference sequence). V was clipped by 4 bases and J by 10 bases; unmatched bases: 5. This CDR3 is CASSYPTGGSPLHF. The CDR3 DNA follows: TGTGCCAGCAGCTATCCCACAGGGGGCTCACCCCTCCACTTT.

This clone has a handful of counts. This chain joins TRBV5-4 and TRBJ1-2; unclear D gene. CDR1 is SGHNT, CDR2 YYREEE, per germline (reference sequence). The V gene lost 4 bases and the J gene lost 2 bases, with 15 bases spanning the gap. This CDR3 has 15 amino acids. The CDR3 DNA is TGTGCCAGCAGCCCCGGGAGGACTTACAACTATGGCTACACCTTC. It encodes CASSPGRTYNYGYTF.

V and J are TRBV6-6 and TRBJ1-1, with a possible D match to TRBD1 (5 bases). Trimming removed 8 bases from V and 1 base from J, with 17 bases in between. This CDR3 region has 15 residues. The V gene's germline CDR1 is MNHNY and CDR2 SVGAGI (reference sequence). CDR3 sequence reads: CASWGVGSSNTEAFF. The DNA of the CDR3 is TGTGCCAGCTGGGGCGTGGGCTCGTCGAACACTGAAGCTTTCTTT.

This chain uses TRBV7-3 with TRBJ2-1; 8 bases map to TRBD2. The CDR3 has 16 residues. Germline values: CDR1 SGHTA, CDR2 FQGTGA. V lost 5 bases to trimming and J lost 2 bases; unmatched junction nucleotides: 8. The CDR3 DNA reads TGTGCCAGCAGCCCGTCCGGGACTAGAACCTACAATGAGCAGTTCTTC. Translated, it gives CASSPSGTRTYNEQFF.

This rearrangement joins TRBV29-1 to TRBJ2-7, with D tentatively TRBD2 (5 bases). V lost 4 bases, J lost 6 bases, and 19 bases lay in between. Germline V gene data show CDR1 as SQVTM and CDR2 as ANQGSEA. The CDR3 is made up of 14 amino acids. CDR3 sequence reads: CSVGVVGLNCEQYF. In nucleotides, the CDR3 is TGCAGCGTTGGGGTTGTCGGACTTAACTGCGAGCAGTACTTC.

The chain joins TRBV5-1 to TRBJ2-1; no definite D call. The CDR3 consists of 12 residues. Per germline, CDR1 SGHRS and CDR2 YFSETQ. Trimming stripped 4 bases from V and 4 bases from J, with 6 bases between. CDR3 coding DNA: TGCGCCAGCAGCCGGAGATACAATGAGCAGTTCTTC. As protein: CASSRRYNEQFF.

J is TRBJ1-1 and V is TRBV9, with D possibly matching TRBD1 (5 bases). There are 14 residues in the CDR3. CDR1 is SGDLS, CDR2 YYNGEE, per germline. Trimming took off 4 bases at V and 4 bases at J, with 14 bases between the two ends. CDR3 coding DNA: TGTGCCAGCAGCCGGGGGACGCGTGCCACTGAAGCTTTCTTT. Translation gives CASSRGTRATEAFF.

This clone was observed a handful of times. The chain employs TRBV2 and TRBJ2-1; D is unresolved. V was clipped by 10 bases and J by 5 bases, with 15 bases between them. Per germline, CDR1 SNHLY and CDR2 FYNNEI. CDR3 length equals 13 residues. The CDR3: CATQTNLDNEQFF. The CDR3 bases are TGTGCCACACAGACAAACCTTGACAATGAGCAGTTCTTC. Full variable domain (outside the CDR3, taken from reference TRBV2 and TRBJ2-1): EPEVTQTPSHQVTQMGQEVILRCVPISNHLYFYWYRQILGQKVEFLVSFYNNEISEKSEIFDDQFSVERPDGSNFTLKIRSTKLEDSAMYFCATQTNLDNEQFFGPGTRLTVL.

The rearrangement links TRBV6-1 to TRBJ2-6; D perhaps matches TRBD1 (5 bases). Germline values: CDR1 MNHNS, CDR2 SASEGT. There are 14 residues in the CDR3. Between the trimmed V and J ends, which lost 10 bases and 0 bases, there was a span of 10 bases. CDR3 nucleotides: TGTGCCACCAAAAGGGGCTCTGGGGCCAACGTCCTGACTTTC. Translation: CATKRGSGANVLTF.

The chain uses TRBV7-9 and TRBJ1-2; D is perhaps TRBD1 (5 bases). V lost 7 bases, J lost 4 bases, and 19 bases lay in between. The CDR3 is 15 amino acids. CDR1 is SEHNR, CDR2 FQNEAQ, per germline (reference sequence). CDR3 coding DNA: TGTGCCAGCATCCCTGGGGGGATTCTTCCCTATGGCTACACCTTC. Encoded protein: CASIPGGILPYGYTF.

Note on this clone: One junction end does not reproduce the germline sequence, and a read error may be involved. This chain connects TRBV7-9 to TRBJ2-3; weak D call: TRBD1 (6 bases). The V gene's germline CDR1 is SEHNR and CDR2 FQNEAQ (reference sequence). CDR3 size: 12 residues. The CDR3 loop reads CASSQVTGTQYF. The CDR3 nucleotides are TGTGCCAGCAGCCAGGTGACAGGTACGCAGTATTTT.

This sequence joins TRBV5-1 and TRBJ2-1; 12 bases agree with TRBD2. This CDR3 has 17 amino acids. CDR1 is SGHRS and CDR2 is YFSETQ in the germline V gene. V dropped 0 bases and J dropped 6; count of bases not matched to a gene: 7. CDR3 loop: CASSLGSSGRAVNEQFF. DNA for the CDR3: TGCGCCAGCAGCTTGGGGTCTAGCGGGAGGGCTGTCAATGAGCAGTTCTTC.